This record covers a single T cell receptor beta chain. This table comes from immunoSEQ multiplex PCR, and its TCRdb copy is limited to in-frame clones, with some not included. Seen here are about 170,000 clones, approximately 95% observed once, and the top ten hold about 3.9%. The data were taken from a study of T cell responses to AZD1222 COVID-19 vaccine. From germline, CDR1 is SGHTS and CDR2 YDEGEE. Trimming left V 2 bases short and J 7 bases short, with 13 bases between. This CDR3 region has 14 residues. Sequences were derived from peripheral blood, sampled on day 0 of AZD1222 vaccination. The chain uses TRBV5-8 and TRBJ1-3; TRBD1 might be the D (6 bases). The receptor was isolated from an adult in good health. This CDR3 reads CASSFTGSRNTIYF. Here the CDR3 DNA reads TGTGCCAGCAGCTTTACAGGGTCCCGGAACACCATATATTTT.